This T cell receptor beta chain is from a study of blood T cell repertoires in COVID-19. Profiled with immunoSEQ multiplex PCR; TCRdb holds only in-frame clones, not every one. The sample lists fewer than 200,000 clones; around 85% were seen once. The CDR3 is 10 amino acids. Deletions cut 11 bases from V and 8 bases from J, with 12 bases between. Germline loops: CDR1 MNHEY, CDR2 SMNVEV (reference sequence). Sequencing used peripheral blood. The TCR comes from a man in his 60s who had recovered from COVID-19. The rearrangement uses TRBV27 and TRBJ1-2; a possible D gene is TRBD1 (5 bases). CDR3 nucleotide sequence: TGTGCCGACGTTGGGGGGGGCTACACCTTC. Translation gives CADVGGGYTF.